This T cell receptor (beta chain) stems from a study of early T cells in non-severe SARS-CoV-2 infection. The TCR library protocol attached unique molecular identifiers to the individual cDNA molecules. TCRdb itself ran the 5' RACE reads through MiXCR, one entry per CDR3 protein. The table records over 55,000 distinct CDR3 sequences, 10% to 15% of them present only once. A few counts support this clonotype. This TCR was recovered from an adult who was a healthcare worker with PCR-confirmed SARS-CoV-2 infection or an uninfected control (not recorded which). The sample was whole blood.

CDR3 nucleotide sequence: TGTGCCAGCAGGACAGGGGGCGGGACCTACAATGAGCAGTTCTTC. Protein product: CASRTGGGTYNEQFF. This chain links TRBV2 with TRBJ2-1; 10 nucleotides agree with TRBD1. V lost 6 bases and J lost 2; bases outside the gene matches: 4. Germline V CDR1 and CDR2: SNHLY, FYNNEI. The length of the CDR3 is 15 residues.